This is a list of T cell receptor beta chains from one sample in a study of T cells after yellow fever vaccination. TCRdb re-called the 5' RACE reads through MiXCR, storing one row per CDR3 protein. The table shows around 200,000 distinct CDR3 sequences, with more than 9.5% occurring only once. The sequences come from CD8+ T cells sorted from PBMCs, collected 15 days after the yellow fever booster vaccination. The receptors derive from a man between 18 and 29 years old who received the YFV17D yellow fever vaccine. The CDR3 runs from the conserved cysteine through the conserved F or W. A D gene is named only where the DNA matches it firmly. Clone size is not always given. Where it is, it says once, few, many or a class for expanded clones.

D gene: TRBD2; J gene: TRBJ2-1; clone size: few; V gene: TRBV9; CDR3 protein: CASSPSGVANEQFF; CDR3 DNA: TGTGCCAGCAGCCCAAGCGGGGTAGCCAATGAGCAGTTCTTC
D gene: .; J gene: TRBJ2-1; clone size: .; V gene: TRBV3-1; CDR3 protein: CASSQDGESYNEQFF; CDR3 DNA: TGTGCCAGCAGCCAAGACGGGGAGTCCTACAATGAGCAGTTCTTC
D gene: TRBD2; J gene: TRBJ2-5; clone size: .; V gene: TRBV12-3/TRBV12-4; CDR3 protein: CASSPRTSGVSETQYF; CDR3 DNA: TGTGCCAGCAGTCCCCGGACTAGCGGGGTATCAGAGACCCAGTACTTC
D gene: .; J gene: TRBJ2-1; clone size: few; V gene: TRBV4-1; CDR3 protein: CASSLFRQNNEQFF; CDR3 DNA: TGCGCCAGCAGCCTGTTTCGACAAAACAATGAGCAGTTCTTC
D gene: .; J gene: TRBJ2-1; clone size: .; V gene: TRBV19; CDR3 protein: CASSIPRGAHFF; CDR3 DNA: TGTGCCAGTAGTATACCTCGGGGGGCGCACTTCTTC
D gene: TRBD1; J gene: TRBJ1-4; clone size: few; V gene: TRBV4-1; CDR3 protein: CASSQGQGPNEKLFF; CDR3 DNA: TGCGCCAGCAGCCAAGGACAGGGACCTAATGAAAAACTGTTTTTT
D gene: .; J gene: TRBJ2-5; clone size: few; V gene: TRBV20-1; CDR3 protein: CSARGTAKQETQYF; CDR3 DNA: TGCAGTGCTAGAGGGACAGCAAAACAAGAGACCCAGTACTTC
D gene: TRBD2; J gene: TRBJ2-3; clone size: few; V gene: TRBV5-1; CDR3 protein: CASRTGGPTDTQYF; CDR3 DNA: TGCGCCAGCAGGACGGGGGGGCCCACAGATACGCAGTATTTT
D gene: .; J gene: TRBJ1-5; clone size: .; V gene: TRBV27; CDR3 protein: CASTPLGTSNQPQHF; CDR3 DNA: TGTGCCAGCACCCCCCTAGGAACGAGCAATCAGCCCCAGCATTTT
D gene: TRBD1; J gene: TRBJ2-5; clone size: few; V gene: TRBV6-2/TRBV6-3; CDR3 protein: CAGRQGIQETQYF; CDR3 DNA: TGTGCCGGAAGACAGGGGATACAAGAGACCCAGTACTTC
D gene: .; J gene: TRBJ2-1; clone size: .; V gene: TRBV24-1; CDR3 protein: CATSDLRKEEQFF; CDR3 DNA: TGTGCCACCAGTGACCTCAGGAAGGAAGAGCAGTTCTTC
D gene: .; J gene: TRBJ2-7; clone size: many; V gene: TRBV4-1; CDR3 protein: CASSQDWPGSYEQYF; CDR3 DNA: TGCGCCAGCAGCCAAGATTGGCCCGGGTCCTACGAGCAGTACTTC
D gene: .; J gene: TRBJ2-3; clone size: few; V gene: TRBV6-1; CDR3 protein: CASSEESRTDTQYF; CDR3 DNA: TGTGCCAGCAGTGAAGAGTCTCGTACGGATACGCAGTATTTT
D gene: TRBD1; J gene: TRBJ2-1; clone size: .; V gene: TRBV27; CDR3 protein: CASSLGQGLIDEQFF; CDR3 DNA: TGTGCCAGCAGTCTCGGACAGGGTCTTATAGATGAGCAGTTCTTC
D gene: .; J gene: TRBJ2-1; clone size: .; V gene: TRBV6-2/TRBV6-3; CDR3 protein: CASSRGIGTYNEQFF; CDR3 DNA: TGTGCCAGCAGCCGGGGAATAGGGACCTACAATGAGCAGTTCTTC
D gene: .; J gene: TRBJ1-1; clone size: .; V gene: TRBV12-5; CDR3 protein: CASGRLRRLNTEAFF; CDR3 DNA: TGTGCTAGTGGTCGACTTCGACGGTTGAACACTGAAGCTTTCTTT
D gene: .; J gene: TRBJ1-3; clone size: few; V gene: TRBV6-5; CDR3 protein: CASSYTAPGNTIYF; CDR3 DNA: TGTGCCAGCAGTTACACAGCTCCCGGAAACACCATATATTTT
D gene: TRBD1; J gene: TRBJ2-2; clone size: .; V gene: TRBV7-8; CDR3 protein: CASSLGTGESGELFF; CDR3 DNA: TGTGCCAGCAGCTTAGGGACAGGGGAGAGCGGGGAGCTGTTTTTT
D gene: .; J gene: TRBJ2-1; clone size: few; V gene: TRBV20-1; CDR3 protein: CSAEGGEAYNEQFF; CDR3 DNA: TGCAGTGCGGAGGGGGGCGAGGCCTACAATGAGCAGTTCTTC
D gene: .; J gene: TRBJ2-5; clone size: few; V gene: TRBV10-3; CDR3 protein: CAIREAGETETQYF; CDR3 DNA: TGTGCCATCAGGGAGGCAGGGGAAACAGAGACCCAGTACTTC
D gene: .; J gene: TRBJ2-3; clone size: few; V gene: TRBV29-1; CDR3 protein: CSVEDQYTDTQYF; CDR3 DNA: TGCAGCGTTGAAGATCAATACACAGATACGCAGTATTTT
D gene: .; J gene: TRBJ2-1; clone size: .; V gene: TRBV11-2; CDR3 protein: CASSLGVTHPLSSNEQFF; CDR3 DNA: TGTGCCAGCAGCTTAGGGGTAACTCACCCCCTCTCCTCCAATGAGCAGTTCTTC
D gene: .; J gene: TRBJ1-6; clone size: .; V gene: TRBV30; CDR3 protein: CAWSAGNGSPLHF; CDR3 DNA: TGTGCCTGGAGTGCAGGGAATGGTTCACCCCTCCACTTT
D gene: .; J gene: TRBJ2-3; clone size: few; V gene: TRBV9; CDR3 protein: CASSVTGLSADTQYF; CDR3 DNA: TGTGCCAGCAGCGTTACAGGGCTGTCAGCAGATACGCAGTATTTT
D gene: .; J gene: TRBJ1-1; clone size: .; V gene: TRBV4-1; CDR3 protein: CASSQVPGPNTEAFF; CDR3 DNA: TGCGCCAGCAGCCAAGTGCCGGGGCCGAACACTGAAGCTTTCTTT
D gene: .; J gene: TRBJ1-4; clone size: .; V gene: TRBV29-1; CDR3 protein: CSVEMGAGRGEKLFF; CDR3 DNA: TGCAGCGTTGAGATGGGTGCAGGGCGGGGCGAAAAACTGTTTTTT
D gene: .; J gene: TRBJ2-7; clone size: .; V gene: TRBV7-8; CDR3 protein: CASSLADSPNPYEQYF; CDR3 DNA: TGTGCCAGCAGCTTAGCCGACAGCCCTAATCCCTACGAGCAGTACTTC
D gene: .; J gene: TRBJ2-5; clone size: .; V gene: TRBV12-3/TRBV12-4; CDR3 protein: CASSFVGVGETQYF; CDR3 DNA: TGTGCCAGCAGTTTCGTGGGGGTTGGGGAGACCCAGTACTTC
D gene: .; J gene: TRBJ2-3; clone size: few; V gene: TRBV6-5; CDR3 protein: CASSYSLRGYTQYF; CDR3 DNA: TGTGCCAGCAGTTACTCGCTAAGGGGGTATACGCAGTATTTT
D gene: .; J gene: TRBJ2-1; clone size: few; V gene: TRBV12-3/TRBV12-4; CDR3 protein: CASSPREGYYNEQFF; CDR3 DNA: TGTGCCAGCAGTCCTCGGGAAGGTTACTACAATGAGCAGTTCTTC
D gene: TRBD1; J gene: TRBJ2-5; clone size: .; V gene: TRBV12-3/TRBV12-4; CDR3 protein: CASRQGEAQYF; CDR3 DNA: TGTGCCAGCAGACAGGGGGAGGCCCAGTACTTC
D gene: .; J gene: TRBJ1-1; clone size: .; V gene: TRBV28; CDR3 protein: CASSLRAGWGEAFF; CDR3 DNA: TGTGCCAGCAGTTTAAGAGCGGGTTGGGGTGAAGCTTTCTTT
D gene: TRBD1; J gene: TRBJ2-7; clone size: many; V gene: TRBV7-6; CDR3 protein: CASSIRDSTPYEQYF; CDR3 DNA: TGTGCCAGCAGCATCCGGGACAGCACCCCCTACGAGCAGTACTTC
D gene: .; J gene: TRBJ2-1; clone size: few; V gene: TRBV27; CDR3 protein: CASLGGYNEQFF; CDR3 DNA: TGTGCCAGCCTAGGGGGGTACAATGAGCAGTTCTTC
D gene: .; J gene: TRBJ2-7; clone size: .; V gene: TRBV7-9; CDR3 protein: CASSLGDGAYEQYF; CDR3 DNA: TGTGCCAGCAGCTTAGGAGACGGAGCCTACGAGCAGTACTTC
D gene: .; J gene: TRBJ1-6; clone size: few; V gene: TRBV4-2; CDR3 protein: CASSQDRGANSPLHF; CDR3 DNA: TGTGCCAGCAGCCAAGATCGGGGGGCCAATTCACCCCTCCACTTT
D gene: .; J gene: TRBJ2-7; clone size: few; V gene: TRBV6-5; CDR3 protein: CASSLRGGGAVSYEQYF; CDR3 DNA: TGTGCCAGCAGCCTCCGAGGAGGGGGCGCCGTCTCCTACGAGCAGTACTTC
D gene: .; J gene: TRBJ2-2; clone size: few; V gene: TRBV6-2/TRBV6-3; CDR3 protein: CASRTTPVTGELFF; CDR3 DNA: TGTGCCAGCAGAACTACGCCAGTCACCGGGGAGCTGTTTTTT
D gene: TRBD1; J gene: TRBJ1-4; clone size: .; V gene: TRBV6-5; CDR3 protein: CASSYSGTGSEKLFF; CDR3 DNA: TGTGCCAGCAGTTACTCCGGGACAGGGAGTGAAAAACTGTTTTTT
D gene: .; J gene: TRBJ2-7; clone size: few; V gene: TRBV9; CDR3 protein: CASSEGGLNEQYF; CDR3 DNA: TGTGCCAGCAGCGAGGGGGGGCTAAACGAGCAGTACTTC
D gene: .; J gene: TRBJ2-5; clone size: .; V gene: TRBV7-3; CDR3 protein: CASSLNRGETQYF; CDR3 DNA: TGTGCCAGCAGCTTAAACCGGGGAGAGACCCAGTACTTC
D gene: .; J gene: TRBJ1-1; clone size: .; V gene: TRBV7-9; CDR3 protein: CASSAVDKAEAFF; CDR3 DNA: TGTGCCAGCAGCGCGGTCGATAAAGCTGAAGCTTTCTTT